This T cell receptor (beta chain) was profiled in a study of PD-1 blockade in classical Hodgkin lymphoma. CDR1 is LNHDA, CDR2 SQIVND, per germline (reference sequence). With 3 bases clipped from V and 3 bases from J, the junction kept 1 base outside the gene matches. The CDR3 runs to 13 residues. The sample's time point: cycle 4 day 1 (C4D1), after less than seven weeks of nivolumab. All trial patients relapsed after autologous stem cell transplantation. The study, taken as a whole, reports: Repertoire differences have undefined causes, possibly disease activity or prior therapy. By C4D1 there was a significant rise in CD4+ TCR diversity but not in CD8+ TCR diversity. Newly diagnosed patients were reported to exhibit reduced baseline TCR diversity relative to healthy donors. Similar baseline diversity was found in complete responders and newly diagnosed patients.

This clone was seen only a few times. Its antigen is still unknown. Sequenced by immunoSEQ multiplex PCR; TCRdb stores in-frame clones only, minus some. The table has about 96,000 clones, under 95% seen once. The sequence was collected from a human donor with classical Hodgkin lymphoma. The genes are TRBV19 and TRBJ1-1; 7 bases line up with TRBD1. This specimen was peripheral blood mononuclear cells (PBMCs), taken before the fourth cycle of nivolumab. The CDR3: CASSITGDTEAFF. The CDR3 DNA sequence: TGTGCCAGTAGTATCACAGGGGACACTGAAGCTTTCTTT.